The rows below give T cell receptor beta chains drawn from one sample of a study of blood T cells in healthy people across ages. In TCRdb, the 5' RACE reads were re-called with MiXCR into one record per CDR3 protein. The sample consists of roughly 1.7 million distinct CDR3 sequences, about 32% of them appearing once. The sequenced sample consisted of blood. The receptors derive from a woman aged 25 to 45 in good health. The CDR3 runs from the conserved cysteine through the conserved F or W. A D gene is named only where the DNA matches it firmly. Rows may omit the clone size; those that give it use once, few, many or a size class.

>NA|NA|TRBV2|TRBJ1-2
CASSESRGGSYGYTF
TGTGCCAGCAGTGAATCAAGGGGGGGTTCCTATGGCTACACCTTC
>many|NA|TRBV12-3/TRBV12-4|TRBJ2-7
CASSPGVGTSEQYF
TGTGCCAGCAGCCCCGGAGTCGGGACGAGCGAGCAGTACTTC
>NA|TRBD1|TRBV7-8|TRBJ2-7
CASSSQGQGVDYEQYF
TGTGCCAGCAGCTCCCAAGGGCAGGGGGTCGACTACGAGCAGTACTTC
>NA|NA|TRBV21-1|TRBJ2-3
CASSIRTSRWIFPSLDTQYF
TGTGCCAGCAGCATACGGACTAGCAGGTGGATCTTTCCCTCTCTGGATACGCAGTATTTT
>NA|TRBD1|TRBV4-1|TRBJ2-2
CASSQGLGQTNTGELFF
TGCGCCAGCAGCCAAGGCCTGGGACAGACGAACACCGGGGAGCTGTTTTTT
>NA|NA|TRBV7-9|TRBJ1-5
CASSQGANSNQPQHF
TGTGCCAGCAGCCAGGGAGCTAATAGCAATCAGCCCCAGCATTTT
>few|TRBD2|TRBV4-1|TRBJ2-4
CASSLLGLAGNIQYF
TGCGCCAGCAGCCTCTTGGGACTAGCGGGAAACATTCAGTACTTC
>NA|TRBD1|TRBV20-1|TRBJ2-4
CSATGTGIRGTAKTIQYF
TGCAGTGCTACCGGGACAGGGATTCGGGGTACGGCCAAAACCATTCAGTACTTC
>few|TRBD1|TRBV6-6|TRBJ1-1
CASSPVGQGNTEAFF
TGTGCCAGCAGCCCCGTGGGACAGGGGAACACTGAAGCTTTCTTT
>few|NA|TRBV7-2|TRBJ1-5
CASSLGGTYNQPQHF
TGTGCCAGCAGCTTAGGCGGGACATACAATCAGCCCCAGCATTTT
>few|NA|TRBV20-1|TRBJ1-2
CSARKGGFGYTF
TGCAGTGCTAGAAAAGGGGGATTTGGCTACACCTTC
>many|NA|TRBV12-3/TRBV12-4|TRBJ2-7
CASSRDSYSSYEQYF
TGTGCCAGCAGCAGGGACTCCTACAGCTCCTACGAGCAGTACTTC
>NA|NA|TRBV14|TRBJ2-5
CASSQVAPSPQETQYF
TGTGCCAGCAGCCAAGTAGCCCCATCGCCCCAAGAGACCCAGTACTTC
>NA|NA|TRBV5-8|TRBJ1-2
CASSFLLRGELGTYTF
TGTGCCAGCAGCTTCCTTCTTAGGGGGGAACTAGGGACCTACACCTTC
>many|NA|TRBV29-1|TRBJ2-6
CSVEDLDSGANVLTF
TGCAGCGTTGAAGATCTGGACTCTGGGGCCAACGTCCTGACTTTC